This T cell receptor beta chain was sequenced during a study of blood T cells in healthy people across ages. V lost 8 bases, J lost 8 bases, and 18 bases lay in between. The CDR3 consists of 13 residues. Per germline, CDR1 MNHEY and CDR2 SMNVEV (reference sequence). General study findings and limits: Older age coincided with a roughly linear decline in TCR beta diversity per million T cells. Diversity of TCR beta correlated strongly with naive T cell percentage.

As to this clonotype: Its specificity is not known.

The authors ran a second PCR of roughly 6 to 12 cycles using a sample-barcoded 5' primer and a J-beta primer mix. TCRdb recomputed calls from the 5' RACE reads with MiXCR, one row per CDR3 protein. The data contain about 1.6 million distinct CDR3 sequences, 30% to 40% of them singletons. Donors were healthy Caucasian individuals from Russia aged about 6 to 100. The TCR comes from a woman under 40 in good health. This chain joins TRBV27 and TRBJ1-2; D possibly corresponds to TRBD1 (5 bases). The material sequenced was blood. CDR3: CASSSQGPWGYTF. The CDR3 bases are TGTGCCAGCTCGAGCCAGGGCCCCTGGGGCTACACCTTC.